These 5 T cell receptor beta chains were sequenced from one sample in a study of T cells of healthy individuals. MiXCR, run by TCRdb on the 5' RACE reads, gives a single entry per CDR3 protein. The sample has fewer than 70,000 distinct CDR3 sequences, roughly 14% seen once. These receptors originate from a human donor in good health.

This clonotype came up many times. The chain uses TRBV5-1 and TRBJ2-3; D gene ambiguous. Germline V lookup: CDR1 SGHRS, CDR2 YFSETQ. The V gene lost 2 bases and the J gene lost 3 bases, with 7 bases spanning the gap. This CDR3 region has 13 residues. The CDR3 spells CASSFFGTDTQYF. For the CDR3, the DNA is TGCGCCAGCAGCTTTTTTGGGACAGATACGCAGTATTTT.

This clonotype has more than one count but fewer than ten. The chain carries TRBV2 and TRBJ1-1; TRBD1 matches at 8 bases. Germline lookup yields CDR1 SNHLY and CDR2 FYNNEI. Unmatched junction bases numbered 7, after V lost 6 bases and J lost 4 bases. CDR3 length: 14 residues. CDR3 residues: CASRGQVGGTEAFF. CDR3 in DNA: TGTGCCAGCAGGGGACAGGTCGGGGGCACTGAAGCTTTCTTT.

The J gene is TRBJ2-3, the V gene TRBV19; 11 nucleotides align to TRBD2. Trimming at V came to 0 bases and at J to 7 bases, leaving 9 bases not matched to a gene. The CDR3 is 17 amino acids. CDR1 is LNHDA and CDR2 is SQIVND in the germline V gene (reference sequence). The CDR3: CASSIDQVWTSGYTQYF. The CDR3 DNA reads as TGTGCCAGTAGTATAGATCAAGTCTGGACTAGCGGGTATACGCAGTATTTT. The full variable domain, rest sourced from reference TRBV19 and TRBJ2-3, is DGGITQSPKYLFRKEGQNVTLSCEQNLNHDAMYWYRQDPGQGLRLIYYSQIVNDFQKGDIAEGYSVSREKKESFPLTVTSAQKNPTAFYLCASSIDQVWTSGYTQYFGPGTRLTVL.

This clonotype came up many times. This sequence joins TRBV19 and TRBJ1-5; the D gene is possibly TRBD1 (6 bases). Trimming left V 5 bases short and J 2 bases short, with 10 bases between. CDR1 and CDR2 (germline): LNHDA, SQIVND (reference sequence). The CDR3 contains 14 residues. The chain's CDR3 is CASSLQGRNQPQHF. The DNA of the CDR3 is TGTGCCAGTAGTCTACAGGGTCGCAATCAGCCCCAGCATTTT.

V usage is TRBV11-2 and J usage is TRBJ1-5; D is undetermined. Trimming shortened V by 0 bases and J by 7 bases, and 7 bases separated the two germline ends. Germline CDR1 is SGHAT and CDR2 is FQNNGV. There are 13 residues in the CDR3. The CDR3 sequence is CASSLDRSQPQHF. Here the CDR3 DNA reads TGTGCCAGCAGCTTAGATCGCAGCCAGCCCCAGCATTTT.